The 22 T cell receptor beta chains in this list originate from one sample, sequenced in a study of blood T cell repertoires in COVID-19 (dated by TCRdb to about 2020). Library generation was performed with the immunoSEQ multiplex PCR assay. The clones in this table, taken by TCRdb from immuneACCESS, are in-frame only. Not every clone is retained; where verified, under half of the shortfall comes from an unresolved V gene, and the cause of the rest is unknown. The sample profile shows more than 70,000 clones; roughly 88% of them were found once. The ten largest clones take up 5.8% of the sample. The sample consisted of peripheral blood. The origin of the receptors is a man between 45 and 60 years old with active COVID-19.

The chain is built from TRBV7-3 and TRBJ2-1, with 7 bases that match TRBD2. This CDR3 has 16 amino acids. Germline loops: CDR1 SGHTA, CDR2 FQGTGA. After removal of 5 bases from V and 0 bases from J, the junction contained 7 bases not matched to a gene. The CDR3 is CASSPWGGSSYNEQFF. Here the CDR3 DNA reads TGTGCCAGCAGCCCTTGGGGCGGGAGCTCCTACAATGAGCAGTTCTTC.

The J gene is TRBJ2-5, the V gene TRBV5-1; D possibly corresponds to TRBD2 (6 bases). Trimming left V 2 bases short and J 2 bases short, with 10 bases between. Germline V lookup: CDR1 SGHRS, CDR2 YFSETQ. CDR3 length: 14 residues. DNA of the CDR3: TGCGCCAGCAGCTTTCAAGGGACTCAAGAGACCCAGTACTTC. Its protein is CASSFQGTQETQYF.

V and J are TRBV5-1 and TRBJ2-6; TRBD1 is a possible D gene (6 bases). The CDR3 extends over 17 amino acids. Per germline, CDR1 SGHRS and CDR2 YFSETQ. The V end was cut by 0 bases, the J end by 2 bases, with 12 bases between. CDR3 bases: TGCGCCAGCAGCTTGGGAGCAGGGGCGACTGGGGCCAACGTCCTGACTTTC. It yields the protein CASSLGAGATGANVLTF.

The chain links TRBV5-1 to TRBJ2-2, with D possibly matching TRBD1 (6 bases). V was trimmed by 4 bases and J by 1 base, leaving 11 bases between them. The CDR3 totals 15 residues. Germline CDR1 is SGHRS and CDR2 is YFSETQ. The CDR3 DNA reads TGCGCCAGCAGCCCATCGGGACAGAACACCGGGGAGCTGTTTTTT. Protein sequence: CASSPSGQNTGELFF.

The J gene is TRBJ2-3, the V gene TRBV10-3, with 8 nucleotides matching TRBD1. Trimming at V came to 7 bases and at J to 2 bases, leaving 14 bases not matched to a gene. Germline values: CDR1 ENHRY, CDR2 SYGVKD. The CDR3 is 17 residues long. CDR3 in amino acids: CAINGDAGTGHTDTQYF. The CDR3 DNA reads TGTGCCATCAATGGGGACGCCGGGACAGGCCACACAGATACGCAGTATTTT.

The rearrangement uses TRBV28 and TRBJ2-7, with D possibly being TRBD1 (6 bases). V was trimmed by 5 bases and J by 9 bases, leaving 14 bases between them. Germline assignment: CDR1 MDHEN and CDR2 SYDVKM. The CDR3 is 12 amino acids. The CDR3 DNA reads TGTGCCAGCAGTCCCCCGGGGACAATGCAGTACTTC. It encodes CASSPPGTMQYF.

This rearrangement joins TRBV12-3 or TRBV12-4 to TRBJ1-1, with D unclear. This CDR3 is built from 11 residues. The ends were cut back, 8 bases at V and 4 bases at J, with 8 bases in the middle. The CDR3 nucleotides are TGTGCCAGCCGACTCCTCACTGAAGCTTTCTTT. Protein: CASRLLTEAFF.

The rearrangement joins TRBV6-4 to TRBJ2-3, with TRBD2 matching over 10 bases. Per germline, CDR1 MRHNA and CDR2 SNTAGT. This CDR3 has 17 amino acids. The trim removed 5 bases at V and 2 bases at J, leaving 10 bases unmatched. The CDR3, as DNA: TGTGCCAGCAGTCGTCACACTAGCGGGACGATCACAGATACGCAGTATTTT. This gives the protein CASSRHTSGTITDTQYF.

In this sample, this clone turned up once. The J gene is TRBJ2-1, the V gene TRBV6-5; TRBD1 agrees at 11 bases. Germline assignment: CDR1 MNHEY and CDR2 SVGAGI. The ends lost 8 bases at V and 9 bases at J; junction bases unmatched: 12. The CDR3 has 15 amino acids. The CDR3 reads CASGEVGQGAFEQFF. For the CDR3, the DNA is TGTGCCAGCGGGGAGGTCGGACAGGGGGCGTTTGAGCAGTTCTTC.

V is TRBV4-3 and J is TRBJ2-2; D possibly corresponds to TRBD2 (7 bases). CDR1 LGHNA and CDR2 YSLEER come from the germline V gene. V dropped 3 bases and J dropped 4 bases, with 18 bases sitting between them. This CDR3 comprises 17 residues. The CDR3 spells CASSQGGLAASTGELFF. For the CDR3, the DNA is TGCGCCAGCAGCCAGGGGGGCCTAGCGGCCTCCACCGGGGAGCTGTTTTTT.

The rearrangement joins TRBV4-1 to TRBJ1-5, with 7 bases fitting TRBD1. The CDR3 spans 17 residues. Germline CDR1 is MGHRA and CDR2 is YSYEKL. V shed 0 bases and J 5 bases; nucleotides not matched to a gene: 10. The CDR3 DNA reads TGCGCCAGCAGCCAAGATACCGCCGACAGGGAATATCAGCCCCAGCATTTT. Its protein is CASSQDTADREYQPQHF.

The chain employs TRBV4-1 and TRBJ1-2, with D perhaps matching TRBD1 (6 bases). Per the germline V gene, CDR1 is MGHRA and CDR2 is YSYEKL. V gave up 0 bases and J gave up 6 bases, with 20 bases separating them. The CDR3 has 17 residues. The CDR3 here is CASSQDVRVRQADGYTF. The CDR3 DNA follows: TGCGCCAGCAGCCAAGATGTTCGCGTGCGACAGGCGGATGGCTACACCTTC.

The V and J genes are TRBV9 and TRBJ1-4; 7 nucleotides agree with TRBD1. J gave up 3 bases and V 0 bases, and 2 bases lay outside the gene matches. This CDR3 has 15 amino acids. Germline assignment: CDR1 SGDLS and CDR2 YYNGEE. The CDR3 DNA sequence: TGTGCCAGCAGCGTAGAGGGGGCGGCTAATGAAAAACTGTTTTTT. Protein sequence: CASSVEGAANEKLFF.

The CDR3 bases are TGTGCCAGCAGCCTTCCGGGGGGAGATGAGCAGTTCTTC. Its protein product is CASSLPGGDEQFF. The chain couples TRBV7-3 to TRBJ2-1, with 7 bases fitting TRBD2. Germline lookup yields CDR1 SGHTA and CDR2 FQGTGA. V was pared by 5 bases and J by 8 bases, with 6 bases of the junction left unmatched. The CDR3 loop spans 13 amino acids.

V and J are TRBV11-2 and TRBJ2-7; D remains ambiguous. The CDR3 consists of 14 residues. Deletions cut 3 bases from V and 1 base from J, with 10 bases between. Germline V CDR1 and CDR2: SGHAT, FQNNGV. This CDR3 is CASSFTVTSYEQYF. For the CDR3, the DNA is TGTGCCAGCAGCTTCACTGTTACTTCCTACGAGCAGTACTTC.

The chain has TRBV7-3 and TRBJ2-1, with 9 bases identical to TRBD1. There are 15 residues in the CDR3. The junction had 6 bases not matched to a gene; V was cut back by 5 bases and J by 4 bases. Germline V gives CDR1 SGHTA, CDR2 FQGTGA. This CDR3 is CASSPQGQGYNEQFF. CDR3 DNA sequence: TGTGCCAGCAGCCCCCAGGGACAGGGTTACAATGAGCAGTTCTTC.

This sequence joins TRBV27 and TRBJ1-2; TRBD1 aligns across 9 bases. The V segment lost 6 bases and the J segment 8 bases; nucleotides outside the gene matches: 4. The length of the CDR3 is 12 residues. In germline, CDR1 is MNHEY, CDR2 SMNVEV (reference sequence). The CDR3 sequence is CASRGQGSGYTF. DNA of the CDR3: TGTGCCAGCAGGGGACAGGGTTCGGGCTACACCTTC.

V gene TRBV3-1 (or the pseudogene TRBV3-2) combines with J gene TRBJ1-2, with 7 bases aligning to TRBD1. Germline V gene lookup returns CDR1 LGHDT and CDR2 YNNKEL (reference sequence). J lost 8 bases, V lost 3 bases, and 6 bases had no gene match. The CDR3 sequence is 13 residues long. CDR3 in amino acids: CASSHRDRGGYTF. CDR3 bases: TGTGCCAGCAGCCATAGGGACAGAGGGGGCTACACCTTC.

The chain links TRBV7-9 to TRBJ1-5; 10 bases match TRBD1. Per germline, CDR1 SEHNR and CDR2 FQNEAQ (reference sequence). J gave up 7 bases and V 5 bases, and 2 bases lay outside the gene matches. CDR3 size: 13 residues. The CDR3 sequence: CASSGTGVQPQHF. CDR3 sequence (DNA): TGTGCCAGCAGCGGGACAGGGGTACAGCCCCAGCATTTT.

The chain joins TRBV4-2 to TRBJ2-7, with unresolved D. Germline CDR1 and CDR2: LGHNA and YNFKEQ. With 2 bases removed from V and 3 bases from J, the gap between germline ends came to 17 bases. CDR3 length: 16 residues. This CDR3 is CASSQTLGPESYEQYF. CDR3 nucleotide sequence: TGTGCCAGCAGCCAAACTCTGGGTCCGGAGAGCTACGAGCAGTACTTC.

The CDR3 DNA sequence: TGTGCCAGCAGCCCCCTTTTGCAAGGAGGGGGCGAGCAGTTCTTC. This codes for CASSPLLQGGGEQFF. The rearrangement links TRBV5-4 to TRBJ2-1, with D perhaps matching TRBD1 (7 bases). The CDR3 is 15 amino acids. The V end was cut by 4 bases, the J end by 10 bases, with 21 bases between. Germline V CDR1 and CDR2: SGHNT, YYREEE (reference sequence). The full variable domain, in which reference TRBV5-4 and TRBJ2-1 provide the parts outside the CDR3, is ETGVTQSPTHLIKTRGQQVTLRCSSQSGHNTVSWYQQALGQGPQFIFQYYREEENGRGNFPPRFSGLQFPNYSSELNVNALELDDSALYLCASSPLLQGGGEQFFGPGTRLTVL.

The V call is TRBV4-3, the J call TRBJ1-1; 9 nucleotides line up with TRBD1. Trimming removed 4 bases from V and 5 bases from J; junction bases left unmatched: 5. The CDR3 runs 14 residues. Germline CDR1 is LGHNA and CDR2 is YSLEER. CDR3 protein: CASSRDRVRTEAFF. The CDR3 bases are TGCGCCAGCAGCCGGGACAGGGTGAGGACTGAAGCTTTCTTT.